Shown below are 32 T cell receptor beta chains from a single sample sequenced in a study of cytomegalovirus exposure and HLA in healthy donors. Vbeta (60) and Jbeta (13) primers were used in the PCR. Only in-frame clones appear in the TCRdb table, and some are missing; sequencing was by immunoSEQ multiplex PCR. The data show more than 95,000 clones, with roughly 85% seen just once and 20% held by the top ten. The material sequenced was PBMCs. These receptor sequences come from a man aged 18 to 29 in good health and CMV-seropositive.

This rearrangement joins TRBV6-5 to TRBJ1-2; 7 bases are shared with TRBD1. The CDR3 length is 13 residues. With V trimmed by 6 bases and J by 8 bases, 9 bases remained unmatched. Germline V gives CDR1 MNHEY, CDR2 SVGAGI. DNA for the CDR3: TGTGCCAGCAGCCCTGACAGGGCAATAGGCTACACCTTC. Its protein is CASSPDRAIGYTF.

CDR3 protein: CASSQVTDTQYF. The CDR3, as DNA: TGCGCCAGCAGCCAAGTAACAGATACGCAGTATTTT. The V gene is TRBV4-1, the J gene TRBJ2-3; D is uncertain. CDR3 length equals 12 residues. Trimming removed 1 base from V and 3 bases from J, with 2 bases in between. In germline, CDR1 is MGHRA, CDR2 YSYEKL.

The chain joins TRBV7-9 to TRBJ2-7, with 8 bases lining up with TRBD1. The ends lost 5 bases at V and 6 bases at J; junction bases unmatched: 12. The CDR3 covers 15 residues. Germline CDR1 is SEHNR and CDR2 is FQNEAQ (reference sequence). The CDR3 loop is CASSPRQGQVAEQYF. The CDR3 DNA reads as TGTGCCAGCAGCCCACGCCAGGGACAGGTGGCCGAGCAGTACTTC. Full variable domain (rest looked up from reference TRBV7-9 and TRBJ2-7): DTGVSQNPRHKITKRGQNVTFRCDPISEHNRLYWYRQTLGQGPEFLTYFQNEAQLEKSRLLSDRFSAERPKGSFSTLEIQRTEQGDSAMYLCASSPRQGQVAEQYFGPGTRLTVT.

V gene TRBV7-3 combines with J gene TRBJ2-4; TRBD1 matches at 12 bases. CDR1 is SGHTA and CDR2 is FQGTGA in the germline V gene. Losses at the gene ends were 5 bases for V and 7 bases for J; bases not matched to a gene: 3. The CDR3 runs to 14 residues. The CDR3: CASSPGQGANIQYF. CDR3 coding DNA: TGTGCCAGCAGCCCGGGACAGGGGGCGAACATTCAGTACTTC.

This sequence joins TRBV6-5 and TRBJ2-3; 12 bases fit TRBD1. Germline trimming cut 2 bases from V and 4 bases from J; bases unmatched to any gene: 1. Germline CDR1 reads MNHEY; CDR2 reads SVGAGI. The CDR3 runs to 15 residues. The DNA of the CDR3 is TGTGCCAGCAGTTACGGGACAGGGGGCTCAGATACGCAGTATTTT. This sequence encodes CASSYGTGGSDTQYF.

The chain couples TRBV30 to TRBJ2-1, with 7 bases lining up with TRBD2. V lost 2 bases to trimming and J lost 4 bases; unmatched junction nucleotides: 5. The germline V gene encodes CDR1 GTSNPN and CDR2 SVGIG (reference sequence). The CDR3 totals 14 residues. CDR3 sequence: CAWSQRGDYNEQFF. The CDR3 nucleotides are TGTGCCTGGAGTCAGCGGGGAGATTACAATGAGCAGTTCTTC.

The V call is TRBV5-4, the J call TRBJ2-1; D is perhaps TRBD1 (6 bases). V gave up 5 bases and J gave up 0 bases, with 12 bases separating them. Germline CDR1 SGHNT, CDR2 YYREEE (reference sequence). CDR3 length: 15 amino acids. The CDR3 region is CASRSDRSSYNEQFF. For the CDR3, the DNA is TGTGCCAGCAGATCCGACAGGAGCTCCTACAATGAGCAGTTCTTC.

The chain combines TRBV28 with TRBJ1-2; TRBD1 aligns across 9 bases. This CDR3 is 16 amino acids long. J gave up 5 bases and V 5 bases, and 12 bases lay outside the gene matches. Germline assignment: CDR1 MDHEN and CDR2 SYDVKM. CDR3 residues: CASSGTGTFHKYGYTF. CDR3 in DNA: TGTGCCAGCAGTGGGACAGGGACATTTCACAAATATGGCTACACCTTC.

V gene TRBV10-3 combines with J gene TRBJ1-1; D not resolved. The V and J ends lost 3 bases and 1 base respectively, with 6 bases between them. Per the germline V gene, CDR1 is ENHRY and CDR2 is SYGVKD. This CDR3 region has 13 residues. DNA for the CDR3: TGTGCCATCAGTGAACGGGGGAACACTGAAGCTTTCTTT. Translating it yields CAISERGNTEAFF.

The J gene is TRBJ2-7, the V gene TRBV7-3, with TRBD2 identical over 8 bases. V lost 5 bases to trimming and J lost 0 bases; unmatched junction nucleotides: 6. The CDR3 sequence is 15 residues long. From germline, CDR1 is SGHTA and CDR2 FQGTGA. Here the CDR3 DNA reads TGTGCCAGCAGCATTGCGGGGGGTTACTCCTACGAGCAGTACTTC. It codes for CASSIAGGYSYEQYF.

This chain uses TRBV19 with TRBJ1-3, with D possibly TRBD1 on 5 matching bases. Germline V CDR1 and CDR2: LNHDA, SQIVND (reference sequence). The V gene lost 5 bases and the J gene lost 0 bases, with 17 bases spanning the gap. This CDR3 has 17 amino acids. The CDR3 DNA is TGTGCCAGTAGTGCGTCACAGGTCTCTTTCTCTGGAAACACCATATATTTT. Translation gives CASSASQVSFSGNTIYF.

This clone was seen more than once but under ten times. The rearrangement joins TRBV6-1 to TRBJ1-3; D possibly corresponds to TRBD1 (6 bases). From germline, CDR1 is MNHNS and CDR2 SASEGT. CDR3 length: 15 residues. Trimming shortened V by 7 bases and J by 1 base, and 14 bases separated the two germline ends. CDR3 loop: CASTEQQGSGNTIYF. DNA for the CDR3: TGTGCCAGCACCGAACAACAGGGTTCTGGAAACACCATATATTTT.

This clone was seen once. The rearrangement uses TRBV5-4 and TRBJ2-3; 9 bases fit TRBD2. The CDR3 has 16 residues. CDR1 and CDR2 (germline): SGHNT, YYREEE (reference sequence). Unmatched junction bases numbered 4, after V lost 1 base and J lost 1 base. CDR3 sequence: CASSLSAGGRTDTQYF. CDR3 nucleotides: TGTGCCAGCAGCTTGTCAGCGGGGGGCCGCACAGATACGCAGTATTTT.

The chain joins TRBV6-1 to TRBJ2-7, with unresolved D. This CDR3 region has 15 residues. Germline CDR1 and CDR2: MNHNS and SASEGT. V lost 3 bases and J 0 bases, leaving 12 bases between the germline ends. CDR3 sequence: CASSDSEENSYEQYF. The CDR3 DNA is TGTGCCAGCAGTGATTCTGAGGAAAACTCCTACGAGCAGTACTTC.

This chain connects TRBV28 to TRBJ1-2; D gene unclear. Trimming pared 7 bases from V and 7 bases from J, leaving 16 bases between. The CDR3 has 13 amino acids. The V gene's germline CDR1 is MDHEN and CDR2 SYDVKM. In DNA, the CDR3 is TGTGCCAGCACCACCCGCGGGGAATTTGGCTACACCTTC. As protein: CASTTRGEFGYTF.

This clone was observed a single time. This rearrangement joins TRBV28 to TRBJ1-4; D perhaps matches TRBD1 (6 bases). Per the germline V gene, CDR1 is MDHEN and CDR2 is SYDVKM. CDR3 size: 13 residues. The V end was cut by 4 bases, the J end by 8 bases, with 11 bases between. The CDR3 DNA sequence: TGTGCCAGCAGTTCCGAGGGGGGGGAAAAACTGTTTTTT. Its protein is CASSSEGGEKLFF.

This chain connects TRBV6-5 to TRBJ1-2; D is possibly TRBD1 (5 bases). Germline V lookup: CDR1 MNHEY, CDR2 SVGAGI. The CDR3 spans 13 residues. V lost 7 bases and J 7 bases, leaving 16 bases between the germline ends. The CDR3 DNA reads TGTGCCAGCACCAGACGGGGGATAGGTGGCTACACCTTC. Its protein is CASTRRGIGGYTF.

The chain couples TRBV27 to TRBJ1-3; no clear D gene. Germline CDR1 is MNHEY and CDR2 is SMNVEV (reference sequence). This CDR3 region has 14 residues. Between the trimmed V and J ends, which lost 5 bases and 0 bases, there was a span of 8 bases. The chain's CDR3 is CASSPVNSGNTIYF. As DNA, the CDR3 is TGTGCCAGCAGTCCAGTCAACTCTGGAAACACCATATATTTT.

The chain employs TRBV7-8 and TRBJ1-2; 8 bases align to TRBD1. The CDR3 totals 13 residues. Trimming cost V 5 bases and J 8 bases; bases outside gene matches: 7. Per the germline V gene, CDR1 is SGHVS and CDR2 is FQNEAQ. The CDR3 DNA is TGTGCCAGCAGCGTCGGACAGGGAGGGGGCTACACCTTC. This encodes CASSVGQGGGYTF.

The V and J genes are TRBV2 and TRBJ2-5; tentatively, D is TRBD2 (5 bases). Between the trimmed V and J ends, which lost 7 bases and 2 bases, there was a span of 11 bases. CDR1 and CDR2 (germline): SNHLY, FYNNEI. The CDR3 sequence is 13 residues long. Written as DNA, the CDR3 is TGTGCCAGCACCTCCGAGCGGCAAGAGACCCAGTACTTC. This encodes CASTSERQETQYF.

The chain uses TRBV5-1 and TRBJ2-1, with D maybe TRBD2 (6 bases). This CDR3 is built from 17 residues. Germline lookup yields CDR1 SGHRS and CDR2 YFSETQ. Trimming took off 2 bases at V and 0 bases at J, with 15 bases between the two ends. CDR3 region: CASSLSPGLTSYNEQFF. The CDR3 coding sequence is TGCGCCAGCAGCTTATCGCCGGGACTTACCTCCTACAATGAGCAGTTCTTC. Combining the CDR3 with reference TRBV5-1 and TRBJ2-1 gives the whole variable domain KAGVTQTPRYLIKTRGQQVTLSCSPISGHRSVSWYQQTPGQGLQFLFEYFSETQRNKGNFPGRFSGRQFSNSRSEMNVSTLELGDSALYLCASSLSPGLTSYNEQFFGPGTRLTVL.

This sequence joins TRBV10-3 and TRBJ1-4; 9 bases map to TRBD1. The length of the CDR3 is 15 residues. Germline CDR1 and CDR2: ENHRY and SYGVKD. Unmatched junction bases numbered 4, after V lost 8 bases and J lost 0 bases. The DNA of the CDR3 is TGTGCCATCGGACAGGGGAAGGCAACTAATGAAAAACTGTTTTTT. This translates into CAIGQGKATNEKLFF.

J is TRBJ2-3 and V is TRBV4-2, with TRBD2 matching over 8 bases. CDR1 LGHNA and CDR2 YNFKEQ come from the germline V gene. This CDR3 is built from 19 residues. V gave up 0 bases and J gave up 2 bases; unmatched junction bases: 13. The CDR3 region is CASSQERGVAGTSTDTQYF. The CDR3 nucleotides read TGTGCCAGCAGCCAAGAAAGGGGGGTAGCGGGGACCTCCACAGATACGCAGTATTTT.

The chain carries TRBV7-8 and TRBJ2-5; 11 bases line up with TRBD2. V gave up 4 bases and J gave up 13 bases; unmatched junction bases: 14. CDR1 SGHVS and CDR2 FQNEAQ come from the germline V gene. This CDR3 has 15 residues. This CDR3 reads CASSSSATSGGPPYF. As DNA, the CDR3 is TGTGCCAGCAGCTCCTCCGCTACTAGCGGGGGTCCCCCGTACTTC.

The CDR3 is CAISTGSNYGYTF. CDR3 sequence (DNA): TGTGCCATCAGTACAGGATCTAACTATGGCTACACCTTC. This chain links TRBV10-3 with TRBJ1-2; the D gene is possibly TRBD1 (5 bases). The germline V gene encodes CDR1 ENHRY and CDR2 SYGVKD. This CDR3 contains 13 residues. V lost 5 bases and J 0 bases, leaving 7 bases between the germline ends.

V and J are TRBV13 and TRBJ2-7, with 10 positions matching TRBD2. V lost 5 bases and J lost 2; bases outside the gene matches: 15. This CDR3 contains 18 residues. The germline CDR1 and CDR2 sequences are PRHDT and FYEKMQ (reference sequence). For the CDR3, the DNA is TGTGCCAGCAGCCAAAGTATAGGACTAGCGGACCTCACCTACGAGCAGTACTTC. Translation: CASSQSIGLADLTYEQYF.

The chain employs TRBV30 and TRBJ2-2; perhaps TRBD2 as D (6 bases). In germline, CDR1 is GTSNPN, CDR2 SVGIG (reference sequence). This CDR3 has 14 amino acids. V was clipped by 7 bases and J by 1 base, with 13 bases between them. CDR3 residues: CAYQRRGNTGELFF. DNA for the CDR3: TGTGCCTACCAACGGCGGGGGAACACCGGGGAGCTGTTTTTT.

J is TRBJ2-6 and V is TRBV19; D perhaps matches TRBD2 (5 bases). V shed 7 bases and J shed 8 bases, with 9 bases lying between them. The CDR3 is made up of 12 amino acids. Germline V gives CDR1 LNHDA, CDR2 SQIVND (reference sequence). CDR3 region: CASNRGTNVLTF. The CDR3 DNA reads as TGTGCCAGTAATCGGGGTACCAACGTCCTGACTTTC.

The CDR3 DNA sequence: TGTGCCAGCAGTCCTCACTCGGTCTCCTACAATGAGCAGTTCTTC. As protein: CASSPHSVSYNEQFF. The chain uses TRBV28 and TRBJ2-1; no firm D call. The CDR3 is 15 amino acids. Germline V CDR1 and CDR2: MDHEN, SYDVKM. Between the trimmed V and J ends, which lost 5 bases and 0 bases, there was a span of 11 bases.

V usage is TRBV2 and J usage is TRBJ2-6, with unresolved D. Germline CDR1 SNHLY, CDR2 FYNNEI. Between the trimmed V and J ends, which lost 2 bases and 0 bases, there was a span of 14 bases. There are 18 residues in the CDR3. Here the CDR3 reads CASSEMWHQNSGANVLTF. DNA for the CDR3: TGTGCCAGCAGTGAAATGTGGCACCAAAACTCTGGGGCCAACGTCCTGACTTTC.

The chain has TRBV16 and TRBJ1-5; D might be TRBD1 (6 bases). The V end lost 1 base, the J end lost 7 bases, and 8 bases lay between the germline ends. The CDR3 extends over 13 amino acids. CDR1 is KGHSY, CDR2 FQNENV, per germline. The chain's CDR3 is CASSQLQGQPQHF. CDR3 sequence (DNA): TGTGCCAGCAGCCAATTGCAGGGGCAGCCCCAGCATTTT.

V is TRBV27 and J is TRBJ2-7; TRBD2 aligns across 7 bases. The CDR3 has 17 residues. Trimming took 6 bases from V and 4 from J; bases not matched to a gene: 18. Germline assignment: CDR1 MNHEY and CDR2 SMNVEV (reference sequence). DNA of the CDR3: TGTGCCAGCAGCCAGGAGAGGGGTCAAGCGGGGTTTTACGAGCAGTACTTC. It codes for CASSQERGQAGFYEQYF.